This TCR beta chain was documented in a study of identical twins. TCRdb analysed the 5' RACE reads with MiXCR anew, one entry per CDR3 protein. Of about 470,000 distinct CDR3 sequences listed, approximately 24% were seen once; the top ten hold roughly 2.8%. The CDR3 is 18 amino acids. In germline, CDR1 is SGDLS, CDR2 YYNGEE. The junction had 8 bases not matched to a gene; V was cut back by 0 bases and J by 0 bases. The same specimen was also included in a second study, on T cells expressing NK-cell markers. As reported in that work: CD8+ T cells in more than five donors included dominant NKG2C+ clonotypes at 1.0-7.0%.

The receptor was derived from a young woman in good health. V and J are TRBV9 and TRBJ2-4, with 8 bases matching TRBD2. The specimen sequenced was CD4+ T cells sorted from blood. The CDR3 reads CASSVGRAGVGAKNIQYF. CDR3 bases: TGTGCCAGCAGCGTAGGTCGAGCGGGAGTCGGAGCCAAAAACATTCAGTACTTC.